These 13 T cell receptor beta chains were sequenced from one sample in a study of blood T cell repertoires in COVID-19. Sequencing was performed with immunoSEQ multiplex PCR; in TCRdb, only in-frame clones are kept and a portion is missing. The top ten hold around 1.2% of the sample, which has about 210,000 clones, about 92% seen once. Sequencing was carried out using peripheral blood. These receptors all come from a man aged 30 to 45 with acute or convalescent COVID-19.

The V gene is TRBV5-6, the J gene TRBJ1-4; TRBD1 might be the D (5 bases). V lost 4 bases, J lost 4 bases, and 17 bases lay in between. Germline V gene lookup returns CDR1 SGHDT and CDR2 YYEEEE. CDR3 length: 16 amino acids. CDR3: CASSAPHRTDNEKLFF. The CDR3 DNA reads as TGTGCCAGCAGCGCTCCCCACAGGACCGATAATGAAAAACTGTTTTTT.

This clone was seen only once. The CDR3 sequence is CATSTGQNEKLFF. Written as DNA, the CDR3 is TGTGCCACCTCCACGGGTCAAAATGAAAAACTGTTTTTT. The chain uses TRBV6-6 and TRBJ1-4; D gene unclear. The CDR3 is 13 amino acids. Germline V gene sequence: CDR1 MNHNY, CDR2 SVGAGI (reference sequence). With 10 bases removed from V and 5 bases from J, the gap between germline ends came to 14 bases.

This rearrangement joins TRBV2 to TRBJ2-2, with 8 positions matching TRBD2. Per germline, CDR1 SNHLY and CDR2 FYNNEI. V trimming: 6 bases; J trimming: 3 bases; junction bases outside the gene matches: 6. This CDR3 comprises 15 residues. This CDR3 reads CASRRTSQDTGELFF. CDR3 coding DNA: TGTGCCAGCAGGAGGACTAGCCAGGACACCGGGGAGCTGTTTTTT. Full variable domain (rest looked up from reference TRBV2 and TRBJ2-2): EPEVTQTPSHQVTQMGQEVILRCVPISNHLYFYWYRQILGQKVEFLVSFYNNEISEKSEIFDDQFSVERPDGSNFTLKIRSTKLEDSAMYFCASRRTSQDTGELFFGEGSRLTVL.

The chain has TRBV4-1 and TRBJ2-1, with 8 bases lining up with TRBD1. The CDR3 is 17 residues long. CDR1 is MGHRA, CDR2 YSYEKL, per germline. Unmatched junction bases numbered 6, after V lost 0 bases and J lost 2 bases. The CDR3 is CASSQDPQGATYNEQFF. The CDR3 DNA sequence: TGCGCCAGCAGCCAAGATCCCCAGGGGGCCACCTACAATGAGCAGTTCTTC.

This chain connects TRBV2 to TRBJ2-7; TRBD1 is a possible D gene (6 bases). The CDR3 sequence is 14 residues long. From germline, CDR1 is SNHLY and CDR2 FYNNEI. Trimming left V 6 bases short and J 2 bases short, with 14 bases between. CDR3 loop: CASSQTTGTYEQYF. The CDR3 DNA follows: TGTGCCAGCAGCCAAACGACAGGAACCTACGAGCAGTACTTC.

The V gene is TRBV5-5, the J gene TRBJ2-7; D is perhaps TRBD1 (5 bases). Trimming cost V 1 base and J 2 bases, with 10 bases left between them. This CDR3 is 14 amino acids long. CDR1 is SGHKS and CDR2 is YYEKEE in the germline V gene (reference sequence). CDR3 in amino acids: CASSLSGRAYEQYF. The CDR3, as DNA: TGTGCCAGCAGCTTGTCAGGCAGGGCCTACGAGCAGTACTTC.

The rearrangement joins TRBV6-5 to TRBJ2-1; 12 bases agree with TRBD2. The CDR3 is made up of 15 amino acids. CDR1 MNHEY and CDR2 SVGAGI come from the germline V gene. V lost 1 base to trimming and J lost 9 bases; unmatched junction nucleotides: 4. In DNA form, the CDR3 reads TGTGCCAGCAGTTACTTGGCTAGCGGGGGGGCTGAGCAGTTCTTC. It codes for CASSYLASGGAEQFF.

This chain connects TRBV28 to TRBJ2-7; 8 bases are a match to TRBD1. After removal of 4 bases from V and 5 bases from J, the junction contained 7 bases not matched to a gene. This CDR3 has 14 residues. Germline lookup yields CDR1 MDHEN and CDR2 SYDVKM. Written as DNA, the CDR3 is TGTGCCAGCAGTTGGGACAGGTCAAGCGACGAGCAGTACTTC. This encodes CASSWDRSSDEQYF.

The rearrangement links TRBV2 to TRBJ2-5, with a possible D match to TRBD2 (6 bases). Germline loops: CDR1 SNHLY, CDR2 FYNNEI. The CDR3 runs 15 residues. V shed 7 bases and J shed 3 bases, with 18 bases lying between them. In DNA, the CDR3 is TGTGCCAGCAAAATTCGACTAGTTGGAAAAGAGACCCAGTACTTC. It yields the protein CASKIRLVGKETQYF. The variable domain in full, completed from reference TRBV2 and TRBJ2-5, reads EPEVTQTPSHQVTQMGQEVILRCVPISNHLYFYWYRQILGQKVEFLVSFYNNEISEKSEIFDDQFSVERPDGSNFTLKIRSTKLEDSAMYFCASKIRLVGKETQYFGPGTRLLVL.

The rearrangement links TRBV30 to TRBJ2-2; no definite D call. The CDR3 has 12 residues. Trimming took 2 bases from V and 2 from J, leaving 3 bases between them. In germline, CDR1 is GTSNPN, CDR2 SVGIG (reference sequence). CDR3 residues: CAWSQNTGELFF. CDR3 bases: TGTGCCTGGAGTCAAAACACCGGGGAGCTGTTTTTT.

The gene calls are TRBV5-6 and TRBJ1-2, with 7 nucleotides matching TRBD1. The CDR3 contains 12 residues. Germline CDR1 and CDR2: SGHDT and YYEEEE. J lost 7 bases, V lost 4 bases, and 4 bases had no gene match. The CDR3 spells CASSQTGSGYTF. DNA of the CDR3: TGTGCCAGCAGCCAGACAGGGTCTGGCTACACCTTC.

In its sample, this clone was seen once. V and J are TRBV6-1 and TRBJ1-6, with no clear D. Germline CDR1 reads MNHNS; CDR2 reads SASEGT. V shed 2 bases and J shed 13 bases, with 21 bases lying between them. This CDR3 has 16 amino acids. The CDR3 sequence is CASSEKVSLVGFPLHF. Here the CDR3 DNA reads TGTGCCAGCAGTGAAAAGGTTTCCCTGGTGGGCTTCCCCCTCCACTTT.

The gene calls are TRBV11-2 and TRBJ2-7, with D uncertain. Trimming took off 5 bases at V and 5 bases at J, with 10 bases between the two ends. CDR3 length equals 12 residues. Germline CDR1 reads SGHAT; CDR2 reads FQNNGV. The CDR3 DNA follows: TGTGCCAGCAGCCCCCCCCATCACGAGCAGTACTTC. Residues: CASSPPHHEQYF.